This entry describes one TCR beta chain. What it binds is unknown. This sample is drawn from a study of T cell responses to AZD1222 COVID-19 vaccine. Looking at the study overall: Recipients boosted at about 4 weeks or about 12 weeks are pooled. Study-level findings and limits: Seropositivity was recorded at baseline in only a handful of AZD1222 recipients. Every sample of the repertoires postdated the peak T cell response. Donors were chiefly white British, with a greater number of females, and clonal diversity was perhaps underestimated.

Sequencing was performed with immunoSEQ multiplex PCR; in TCRdb, only in-frame clones are kept and a portion is missing. Seen here are 150,000 to 200,000 clones, approximately 94% observed once, and the top ten hold about 2.5%. The receptor's source is an adult in good health. The sequences come from peripheral blood, collected on day 0 of AZD1222 vaccination.

In DNA, the CDR3 is TGTGCCAGTAGTATAGATCTTGAGACTGCTAACACTGAAGCTTTCTTT. It yields the protein CASSIDLETANTEAFF. V gene TRBV19 combines with J gene TRBJ1-1; D not certain. CDR1 is LNHDA and CDR2 is SQIVND in the germline V gene (reference sequence). The ends were cut back, 0 bases at V and 2 bases at J, with 13 bases in the middle. The CDR3 loop spans 16 amino acids.